These 17 T cell receptor beta chains originate from one sample sequenced in a study of graft-versus-host responses after intestinal transplantation. TCRdb's copy holds only in-frame clones and misses some; the assay was immunoSEQ multiplex PCR. This table holds tens of thousands of clones, around 94% found once. Sequencing was performed on PBMCs, taken 156 days after intestinal transplant. The receptors derive from a human patient who received an intestinal transplant, so some T cells may come from the graft donor.

The chain recombines TRBV19 with TRBJ2-2, with D tentatively TRBD1 (5 bases). From germline, CDR1 is LNHDA and CDR2 SQIVND (reference sequence). Trimming took off 3 bases at V and 5 bases at J, with 10 bases between the two ends. CDR3 length: 14 amino acids. The CDR3 DNA sequence: TGTGCCAGTAGTATCCTTAGGGGAACCGGGGAGCTGTTTTTT. It encodes CASSILRGTGELFF. Full variable domain (rest looked up from reference TRBV19 and TRBJ2-2): DGGITQSPKYLFRKEGQNVTLSCEQNLNHDAMYWYRQDPGQGLRLIYYSQIVNDFQKGDIAEGYSVSREKKESFPLTVTSAQKNPTAFYLCASSILRGTGELFFGEGSRLTVL.

The J gene is TRBJ1-6, the V gene TRBV5-4; D call uncertain. Germline V gene sequence: CDR1 SGHNT, CDR2 YYREEE (reference sequence). V gave up 4 bases and J gave up 8 bases, with 13 bases separating them. The CDR3 is 14 residues long. CDR3 bases: TGTGCCAGCAGCCCCTTTGGAAGTGATTCACCCCTCCACTTT. Protein product: CASSPFGSDSPLHF.

This sequence joins TRBV27 and TRBJ1-5; perhaps TRBD1 as D (6 bases). The CDR3 has 14 amino acids. Germline CDR1 MNHEY, CDR2 SMNVEV (reference sequence). V was trimmed by 8 bases and J by 5 bases, leaving 16 bases between them. The CDR3 bases are TGTGCCAGCGCGTGGTGGGGGGGCGATCAGCCCCAGCATTTT. The encoded protein is CASAWWGGDQPQHF.

This chain connects TRBV7-2 to TRBJ1-6; D not resolved. The CDR3 extends over 15 amino acids. Trimming left V 2 bases short and J 0 bases short, with 5 bases between. CDR1 and CDR2 (germline): SGHTA, FQGNSA. The DNA of the CDR3 is TGTGCCAGCAGCTTATCCATCTCCTATAATTCACCCCTCCACTTT. Amino acid sequence: CASSLSISYNSPLHF.

This clone came up a few times. The chain couples TRBV7-2 to TRBJ2-1, with a weak D call TRBD2 (5 bases). V was trimmed by 1 base and J by 6 bases, leaving 13 bases between them. The CDR3 has 15 amino acids. Germline values: CDR1 SGHTA, CDR2 FQGNSA. The CDR3 DNA is TGTGCCAGCAGCTTAGATTTGGGAGCCCCCAATGAGCAGTTCTTC. As protein: CASSLDLGAPNEQFF. The whole variable domain, filled in from reference TRBV7-2 and TRBJ2-1, reads GAGVSQSPSNKVTEKGKDVELRCDPISGHTALYWYRQSLGQGLEFLIYFQGNSAPDKSGLPSDRFSAERTGGSVSTLTIQRTQQEDSAVYLCASSLDLGAPNEQFFGPGTRLTVL.

This rearrangement joins TRBV5-1 to TRBJ2-7; 7 bases map to TRBD1. Unmatched junction bases numbered 8, after V lost 1 base and J lost 4 bases. The CDR3 has 15 residues. Germline V CDR1 and CDR2: SGHRS, YFSETQ. The CDR3 coding sequence is TGCGCCAGCAGCTTGTCGTGGACAGGTGTATACGAGCAGTACTTC. Its translation is CASSLSWTGVYEQYF.

The chain joins TRBV15 to TRBJ2-3; D may be TRBD1 (5 bases). From germline, CDR1 is LNHNV and CDR2 YYDKDF (reference sequence). V gave up 1 base and J gave up 2 bases, with 10 bases separating them. The CDR3 is 15 amino acids. The CDR3 region has the DNA TGTGCCACCAGCAGAGCGAACAGGTACACAGATACGCAGTATTTT. Its translation: CATSRANRYTDTQYF.

The chain joins TRBV7-9 to TRBJ1-2; D gene unclear. The CDR3 is 13 residues long. The germline gives CDR1 SEHNR, CDR2 FQNEAQ (reference sequence). Between the trimmed V and J ends, which lost 0 bases and 8 bases, there was a span of 10 bases. CDR3 protein: CASSLALSEGYTF. As DNA, the CDR3 is TGTGCCAGCAGCTTAGCCCTATCGGAGGGCTACACCTTC.

The chain employs TRBV28 and TRBJ1-4; D perhaps matches TRBD1 (5 bases). Trimming stripped 6 bases from V and 7 bases from J, with 18 bases between. This CDR3 is 15 amino acids long. Looked up from germline, CDR1 is MDHEN and CDR2 is SYDVKM. CDR3 nucleotides: TGTGCCAGCAGCCGCCGGGACCCGGGGAGTGAAAAACTGTTTTTT. Encoded protein: CASSRRDPGSEKLFF.

The chain joins TRBV9 to TRBJ2-7, with TRBD2 identical over 7 bases. Trimming at V came to 3 bases and at J to 7 bases, leaving 1 base not matched to a gene. CDR1 is SGDLS and CDR2 is YYNGEE in the germline V gene. This CDR3 contains 11 residues. CDR3 sequence reads: CASSAGGEQYF. The CDR3 DNA reads TGTGCCAGCAGCGCGGGGGGAGAGCAGTACTTC.

This rearrangement joins TRBV10-1 to TRBJ1-2; no reliable D call. V was trimmed by 1 base and J by 7 bases, leaving 10 bases between them. This CDR3 comprises 13 residues. Looked up from germline, CDR1 is WNHNN and CDR2 is SYGVQD (reference sequence). The CDR3 spells CASSEWEPIGYTF. The DNA for the CDR3 is TGCGCCAGCAGTGAGTGGGAACCTATTGGCTACACCTTC.

The rearrangement links TRBV28 to TRBJ2-7; 8 nucleotides match TRBD2. The CDR3 runs 15 residues. Trimming removed 1 base from V and 2 bases from J; junction bases left unmatched: 4. Germline CDR1 reads MDHEN; CDR2 reads SYDVKM. The CDR3 spells CASSLFRGGAYEQYF. DNA of the CDR3: TGTGCCAGCAGTTTATTCCGGGGGGGCGCCTACGAGCAGTACTTC. Drawing the rest from reference TRBV28 and TRBJ2-7, the complete variable domain is DVKVTQSSRYLVKRTGEKVFLECVQDMDHENMFWYRQDPGLGLRLIYFSYDVKMKEKGDIPEGYSVSREKKERFSLILESASTNQTSMYLCASSLFRGGAYEQYFGPGTRLTVT.

The chain has TRBV19 and TRBJ2-1; TRBD1 matches at 9 bases. V was clipped by 4 bases and J by 1 base; unmatched bases: 2. The CDR3 loop spans 15 amino acids. Germline values: CDR1 LNHDA, CDR2 SQIVND (reference sequence). This chain's CDR3 is CASSSGQGSYNEQFF. In DNA form, the CDR3 reads TGTGCCAGTAGTAGCGGACAGGGGTCCTACAATGAGCAGTTCTTC.

CDR3: CASSLVFQRRGHEQYF. Here the CDR3 DNA reads TGTGCCAGCAGCTTAGTTTTCCAGCGGCGAGGCCACGAGCAGTACTTC. The chain joins TRBV11-2 to TRBJ2-7; a weak D match, TRBD2 (5 bases). The ends were cut back, 1 base at V and 5 bases at J, with 18 bases in the middle. Germline CDR1 SGHAT, CDR2 FQNNGV. The CDR3 is 16 amino acids.

Details on this clone: The same CDR3 also results from other DNA sequences found in this sample. The chain recombines TRBV2 with TRBJ2-2, with 12 bases lining up with TRBD2. This CDR3 comprises 16 residues. Per the germline V gene, CDR1 is SNHLY and CDR2 is FYNNEI. V shed 7 bases and J 6 bases; nucleotides not matched to a gene: 9. The CDR3 here is CASTSLAGGIAGELFF. The DNA for the CDR3 is TGTGCCAGCACAAGTCTAGCGGGGGGGATCGCCGGGGAGCTGTTTTTT.

The rearrangement joins TRBV28 to TRBJ1-5, with 8 bases lining up with TRBD1. V lost 5 bases and J lost 5; bases outside the gene matches: 2. This CDR3 comprises 13 residues. Per germline, CDR1 MDHEN and CDR2 SYDVKM. CDR3 nucleotides: TGTGCCAGCAGTGACAGGGGCGATCAGCCCCAGCATTTT. It specifies CASSDRGDQPQHF.

The rearrangement uses TRBV30 and TRBJ1-1; 7 positions match TRBD1. The V gene end was trimmed by 3 bases and the J gene end by 4 bases; junction bases not matched to a gene: 8. The germline gives CDR1 GTSNPN, CDR2 SVGIG (reference sequence). CDR3 length: 14 residues. CDR3 in DNA: TGTGCCTGGAGCGTCAGGGGGATGGTCACTGAAGCTTTCTTT. Translating it yields CAWSVRGMVTEAFF.